Sequencing of this T cell receptor (beta chain) was carried out in a study of T cells in Graves' hyperthyroidism and ophthalmopathy. Study results and caveats: It was a median about 6.5 months before onset that the model predicted ophthalmopathy.

This CDR3 contains 15 residues. Trimming shortened V by 4 bases and J by 3 bases, and 13 bases separated the two germline ends. Germline V gene sequence: CDR1 SGHRS, CDR2 YFSETQ. RNA transcripts gave rise to amplified TCR beta CDR3 regions. During a first-round RT-PCR of the TCR CDR3, the HTBI primer set was used. TCRdb redid the calling of the multiplex PCR reads with MiXCR, one entry per CDR3 protein. The repertoire consists of 96,000 or so distinct CDR3 sequences, with about 51% occurring once and the leading ten covering 25% to 30%. Ten or more counts support this clonotype. Its antigen is not identified.

Sequenced input: blood. The chain is built from TRBV5-1 and TRBJ2-2; D is possibly TRBD1 (5 bases). The TCR originated in a woman between 40 and 55 years old with Graves' hyperthyroidism. CDR3 sequence (DNA): TGCGCCAGCAGCGGCGCAGGGTGGGACACCGGGGAGCTGTTTTTT. The encoded protein is CASSGAGWDTGELFF.